This TCR beta chain was observed in a study of cytomegalovirus exposure and HLA in healthy donors. Amplification used 60 Vbeta primers and 13 Jbeta primers. Some clones are missing from TCRdb's copy, which holds only in-frame ones; the method was immunoSEQ multiplex PCR. The listing contains 96,000 or so clones. Per the germline V gene, CDR1 is SGHRS and CDR2 is YFSETQ. The germline V and J ends were trimmed by 0 bases and 7 bases, with 13 bases remaining between them. This CDR3 comprises 14 residues. Sequencing was done on a sample of PBMCs. The TCR comes from a girl aged 10 to 17 in good health and CMV-seropositive. The chain carries TRBV5-1 and TRBJ1-2; D is uncertain. The CDR3 protein is CASSLGAETSGYTF. The CDR3 DNA follows: TGCGCCAGCAGCTTGGGGGCCGAAACCTCTGGCTACACCTTC.